Reported below is one TCR beta chain. Its specific antigen is unknown. No base qualities exist here, and no much larger clone lies one base off it. Donors were a few dozen systemically healthy Caucasian individuals from Russia aged about 6 to 100 years. Each donor gave 8 to 10 milliliters of peripheral blood, drawn into EDTA-treated Vacutainer tubes. Ficoll-Paque density-gradient centrifugation was used to isolate PBMCs, with at least 6 million per sample. Trizol reagent was used to extract total RNA from PBMCs, with at least 5.5 micrograms per sample. Naive CD45RAhigh/CD27high T cell percentages were measured by flow cytometry on a PBMC aliquot from every donor. This record belongs to a study of blood T cells in healthy people across ages (dated by TCRdb to the mid-2010s). The study in broad terms: Template switching captured roughly one uniquely barcoded TCR beta cDNA molecule per two T cells in model experiments. Age-related changes in TCR beta repertoire diversity were measured in the study by deep sequencing normalized with unique cDNA molecular identifiers. The donors were divided into four age groups: young (average around 16 years), middle-aged (about 40), aged (62) and long-lived (approximately 74). Donors of different ages were randomly distributed across sequencing lanes to avoid experimental bias. The study analyzed two additional independent replicas of 1 million unique cDNA reads from the same blood draw for two donors, one aged 18 to 30 and one aged 80 or older.

General study outcomes and caveats: Compared with the aged group, the long-lived group had more naive CD4+ T cells, fewer expanded clones and increased TCR diversity, suggesting age selection. The CMV infection status of donors was not known, potentially confounding age-related changes in expanded clonotypes. Estimates of total diversity from one million sequenced T cells were regarded as lower bounds and underestimates. Observed TCR beta diversity correlated strongly with the percentage of naive T cells measured by flow cytometry. Observed TCR beta diversity per million T cells fell roughly linearly with age, and a significant reduction was already apparent by age around 40. Since profiling was done on bulk unsorted PBMCs, naive and antigen-experienced compartments could not be conclusively compared.

Libraries were built with 5' RACE. A second about 7 to 12 cycle PCR used a sample-barcoded 5' primer and a J-beta primer mix. A unique molecular identifier was introduced onto each TCR beta cDNA molecule by a template-switch 5' adaptor carrying 12 random nucleotides. At least 2.5 million CDR3-containing paired-end reads were obtained from each sample. The Mint cDNA synthesis kit, primed by a TRBC-specific oligonucleotide, was used to synthesize first-strand cDNA from all RNA. After uracil-DNA glycosylase treatment, a first 18-cycle PCR used universal primers M1SS and BC2_uni_R on all cDNA. As for the authors' bioinformatics: For normalization, 1 million high-quality reads, each with a distinct molecular identifier, were randomly selected from each sample. Reads with shared molecular identifiers were discarded instead of being binned into consensus sequences. CDR3 identification, clonotype clustering and error correction used MiTCR with a Q25 quality threshold and the strictest error-elimination algorithm. A nonparametric unseen species model using Euler transformation provided a lower-bound estimate of total TCR beta diversity. TCRdb took the public reads, trimmed them with fastp at Q25, ran MiXCR for clone calling and kept in-frame beta chains. For every CDR3 protein sequence, its rows merge into one entry that carries the most common genes and DNA. TCRdb's processing, not the authors', yielded these V and J calls. Here the sample has around 1,800,000 distinct CDR3 sequences; 30% to 40% occur a single time. About 21% of the sample is held by the ten biggest clonotypes.

The junction shows trimming of 1 base on V and 5 bases on J, plus 13 bases between the germline ends. The germline V gene encodes CDR1 KGHDR and CDR2 SFDVKD. From its cysteine to its phenylalanine, the CDR3 spans 15 amino acids. Of the read, only the CDR3 DNA is kept; its 45 bases are in frame from base 1. The TCR sequence derives from a human donor in good health. The chain uses TRBV24-1 and TRBJ2-5, with TRBD2 perhaps the D gene, on 5 matching bases. Sequenced sample: blood. The sequenced DNA: TGTGCCACCAGTGATTTACCGGCTAGAGGGGAGACCCAGTACTTC. Translated, it gives CATSDLPARGETQYF.